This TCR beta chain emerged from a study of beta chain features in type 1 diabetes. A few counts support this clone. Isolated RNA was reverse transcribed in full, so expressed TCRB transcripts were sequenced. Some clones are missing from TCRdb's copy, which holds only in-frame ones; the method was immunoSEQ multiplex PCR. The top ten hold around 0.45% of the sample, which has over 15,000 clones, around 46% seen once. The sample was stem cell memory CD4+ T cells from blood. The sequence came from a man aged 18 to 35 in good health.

CDR3 protein: CSVQTRTDVYEQYF. CDR3 nucleotides: TGCAGCGTTCAAACTAGGACGGATGTCTACGAGCAGTACTTC. J is TRBJ2-7 and V is TRBV29-1, with D possibly matching TRBD2 (5 bases). V gave up 5 bases and J gave up 3 bases, with 17 bases separating them. Germline CDR1 reads SQVTM; CDR2 reads ANQGSEA. The CDR3 is 14 residues long.